The 4 T cell receptor beta chains below were found in one sample sequenced in a study of blood T cell repertoires in COVID-19 (dated by TCRdb to about 2020). Library generation was performed with the immunoSEQ multiplex PCR assay. TCRdb provides this immuneACCESS table in a form limited to in-frame rearrangements. Some clones are lacking; in checked studies, under half of them reflect an unresolved V gene, and why the rest are absent is not known. Here the sample has fewer than 400,000 clones; around 90% occur a single time. Clones ranked in the top ten supply over 2.5% of the sample. Sequencing input: peripheral blood. These receptors were obtained from a human donor in a cohort sampled during active COVID-19.

V and J are TRBV3-1 (or the pseudogene TRBV3-2) and TRBJ1-2; D is ambiguous. The CDR3 has 15 amino acids. Trimming shortened V by 1 base and J by 8 bases, and 17 bases separated the two germline ends. Per germline, CDR1 LGHDT and CDR2 YNNKEL (reference sequence). CDR3 sequence: CASSQGAGTAGGYTF. The CDR3 coding sequence is TGTGCCAGCAGCCAAGGGGCAGGCACCGCAGGCGGCTACACCTTC.

V usage is TRBV5-5 and J usage is TRBJ1-4; D is possibly TRBD1 (6 bases). The length of the CDR3 is 17 residues. V dropped 4 bases and J dropped 0 bases, with 16 bases sitting between them. CDR1 is SGHKS, CDR2 YYEKEE, per germline (reference sequence). CDR3 region: CASSLLTGFATNEKLFF. CDR3 coding DNA: TGTGCCAGCAGCCTTCTCACAGGGTTTGCAACTAATGAAAAACTGTTTTTT.

The chain uses TRBV1 and TRBJ1-1; the D segment call TRBD1 is taken from the table without a DNA check. TRBV1 is noted as a pseudogene. The CDR3 sequence is 16 residues long. The CDR3 nucleotides are TGCACCAGCAGCCTTATCGGCGATCAGGAGAACACTGAAGCTTTCTTT. Amino acid sequence: CTSSLIGDQENTEAFF.

This CDR3 is CASSLSQEYNEQFF. CDR3 nucleotide sequence: TGTGCCAGCAGCTTATCCCAGGAATACAATGAGCAGTTCTTC. The chain links TRBV7-2 to TRBJ2-1; D is ambiguous. The CDR3 covers 14 residues. Germline-derived CDR1 and CDR2 are SGHTA and FQGNSA. The V and J ends lost 2 bases and 4 bases respectively, with 9 bases between them.